This record concerns one T cell receptor (beta chain) sequence. Per germline, CDR1 LNHNV and CDR2 YYDKDF (reference sequence). V gave up 4 bases and J gave up 7 bases; unmatched junction bases: 4. This CDR3 is 15 amino acids long. 13 Jbeta primers and 60 Vbeta primers were used for the PCR. The table came from immunoSEQ multiplex PCR; TCRdb's copy has only in-frame clones and leaves some out. The repertoire holds about 150,000 clones, with 64% as singletons. The sample originates from a study of cytomegalovirus exposure and HLA in healthy donors. Source material: PBMCs. The clonotype comes from a woman aged 25 to 39 in good health and CMV-seropositive. The rearrangement uses TRBV15 and TRBJ2-3, with TRBD2 matching 14 bases. The CDR3 protein is CATSTGTSGRYTQYF. In DNA form, the CDR3 reads TGTGCCACCAGCACGGGGACTAGCGGGAGATATACGCAGTATTTT.